Presented here are 26 T cell receptor beta chains from one specimen sequenced in a study of monozygotic twins with inflammatory bowel disease. TCRdb re-called the 5' RACE reads and gives one entry per CDR3 protein, without DNA. The table for this sample gives 300,000 to 400,000 distinct CDR3 sequences. Sequenced input: blood. Every receptor here comes from a human donor with ulcerative colitis or Crohn's disease, or a healthy co-twin of an affected twin (not recorded which).

This sequence joins TRBV7-2 and TRBJ2-7. Germline CDR1 reads SGHTA; CDR2 reads FQGNSA. This CDR3 comprises 13 residues. Here the CDR3 reads CASSLVLEYEQYF.

The chain links TRBV20-1 to TRBJ2-4; TCRdb calls TRBD1, which cannot be checked without DNA. The CDR3 consists of 17 residues. The germline V gene has CDR1 DFQATT and CDR2 SNEGSKA (reference sequence). CDR3 amino acids: CSARDRGSDTAKNIQYF.

This chain links TRBV7-2 with TRBJ2-7; TCRdb selects TRBD2, and the lack of DNA leaves this call unchecked. The germline gives CDR1 SGHTA, CDR2 FQGNSA. The CDR3 totals 15 residues. CDR3 in amino acids: CASSLRAGGPYEQYF.

The genes are TRBV5-1 and TRBJ2-1; the D gene TCRdb calls, TRBD2, cannot be checked with no DNA. This CDR3 is 15 amino acids long. Germline V lookup: CDR1 SGHRS, CDR2 YFSETQ. This CDR3 reads CASSPGGLSLNEQFF.

This chain uses TRBV29-1 with TRBJ2-7; TCRdb names TRBD1, which stays unverified in the absence of DNA. Germline CDR1 and CDR2: SQVTM and ANQGSEA. CDR3 length equals 13 residues. CDR3 sequence: CSVAGTGYGEQYF.

This sequence joins TRBV7-9 and TRBJ1-4; TCRdb's D call, TRBD1, is unchecked because there is no DNA. The CDR3 has 15 residues. Germline-derived CDR1 and CDR2 are SEHNR and FQNEAQ (reference sequence). The CDR3 loop is CASRPTGTGEEKLFF.

The chain recombines TRBV29-1 with TRBJ2-2. Germline CDR1 and CDR2: SQVTM and ANQGSEA. The CDR3 has 12 residues. This chain's CDR3 is CSVGVGHGELFF.

The chain links TRBV30 to TRBJ1-2; TCRdb indicates TRBD1, and absent DNA this call remains unverified. Germline V gives CDR1 GTSNPN, CDR2 SVGIG (reference sequence). This CDR3 spans 14 amino acids. This CDR3 is CAWGRDSVNYGYTF. The variable domain in full, with the rest retrieved from reference TRBV30 and TRBJ1-2, is SQTIHQWPATLVQPVGSPLSLECTVEGTSNPNLYWYRQAAGRGLQLLFYSVGIGQISSEVPQNLSASRPQDRQFILSSKKLLLSDSGFYLCAWGRDSVNYGYTFGSGTRLTVV.

The chain joins TRBV12-3 or TRBV12-4 to TRBJ2-2; as DNA is missing, the TRBD1 call by TCRdb cannot be tested. The CDR3 is 16 amino acids. CDR3 protein: CASSPPEGQRSGELFF.

The gene calls are TRBV5-4 and TRBJ1-6; TCRdb lists TRBD1, though no DNA is available to test this call. Germline V gene lookup returns CDR1 SGHNT and CDR2 YYREEE (reference sequence). The CDR3 spans 13 residues. This chain's CDR3 is CASSLAGGSPLHF. The variable domain in full, completed from reference TRBV5-4 and TRBJ1-6, reads ETGVTQSPTHLIKTRGQQVTLRCSSQSGHNTVSWYQQALGQGPQFIFQYYREEENGRGNFPPRFSGLQFPNYSSELNVNALELDDSALYLCASSLAGGSPLHFGNGTRLTVT.

This rearrangement joins TRBV7-8 to TRBJ2-5; the TCRdb D gene call, TRBD2, has no DNA to confirm it. The CDR3 runs to 16 residues. Germline lookup yields CDR1 SGHVS and CDR2 FQNEAQ. The CDR3: CASSLGRLADRETQYF. Based on the CDR3 plus reference TRBV7-8 and TRBJ2-5, the full variable domain is GAGVSQSPRYKVAKRGQDVALRCDPISGHVSLFWYQQALGQGPEFLTYFQNEAQLDKSGLPSDRFFAERPEGSVSTLKIQRTQQEDSAVYLCASSLGRLADRETQYFGPGTRLLVL.

V is TRBV15 and J is TRBJ2-5; checking the TCRdb D call of TRBD1 is not possible without DNA. The CDR3 is 15 residues long. Germline lookup yields CDR1 LNHNV and CDR2 YYDKDF (reference sequence). CDR3 protein: CATSRGGTLAETQYF.

The gene calls are TRBV5-4 and TRBJ2-1; TCRdb names TRBD2, which stays unverified in the absence of DNA. CDR3 length: 15 amino acids. CDR1 SGHNT and CDR2 YYREEE come from the germline V gene (reference sequence). The CDR3 reads CASSLAGDLYNEQFF.

The chain employs TRBV11-2 and TRBJ2-1; lacking DNA, the TRBD1 call made by TCRdb goes unchecked. This CDR3 region has 15 residues. Germline CDR1 SGHAT, CDR2 FQNNGV. The CDR3 region is CASSLIGQVSNEQFF.

V is TRBV27 and J is TRBJ2-7; the TCRdb call, TRBD1, lacks DNA for checking. This CDR3 region has 14 residues. Per germline, CDR1 MNHEY and CDR2 SMNVEV (reference sequence). This chain's CDR3 is CASSLSTRGHEQYF.

The chain combines TRBV15 with TRBJ2-4; the D call from TCRdb, TRBD2, cannot be confirmed without DNA. This CDR3 contains 18 residues. Germline V gene data show CDR1 as LNHNV and CDR2 as YYDKDF (reference sequence). CDR3 amino acids: CATSRHSGGAFSQNIQYF.

The chain employs TRBV5-1 and TRBJ2-7; the D gene TCRdb calls, TRBD1, cannot be checked with no DNA. Germline V gene data show CDR1 as SGHRS and CDR2 as YFSETQ. CDR3 size: 15 residues. CDR3 amino acids: CASSGAGQGAYEQYF. Drawing the rest from reference TRBV5-1 and TRBJ2-7, the complete variable domain is KAGVTQTPRYLIKTRGQQVTLSCSPISGHRSVSWYQQTPGQGLQFLFEYFSETQRNKGNFPGRFSGRQFSNSRSEMNVSTLELGDSALYLCASSGAGQGAYEQYFGPGTRLTVT.

CDR3 amino acids: CASSLWRREAQYF. This chain links TRBV5-6 with TRBJ2-5. CDR1 is SGHDT and CDR2 is YYEEEE in the germline V gene. The CDR3 extends over 13 amino acids.

This chain joins TRBV20-1 and TRBJ1-4. Per the germline V gene, CDR1 is DFQATT and CDR2 is SNEGSKA (reference sequence). The CDR3 is 14 residues long. CDR3 region: CSARSSRTNEKLFF.

The CDR3 region is CASSLAGVNTGELFF. The rearrangement links TRBV4-3 to TRBJ2-2; there is no DNA to check the TCRdb D call of TRBD1. Germline CDR1 and CDR2: LGHNA and YSLEER. The CDR3 consists of 15 residues.

The J gene is TRBJ1-2, the V gene TRBV12-3 or TRBV12-4; there is no DNA to check the TCRdb D call of TRBD1. The CDR3 is 19 residues long. CDR3 residues: CASSLRAVRDRGRRDGYTF.

The genes are TRBV7-9 and TRBJ1-2; TCRdb names TRBD1, which stays unverified in the absence of DNA. The germline CDR1 and CDR2 sequences are SEHNR and FQNEAQ (reference sequence). This CDR3 is built from 15 residues. The CDR3 loop is CASSLGRTANYGYTF. Supplemented by reference TRBV7-9 and TRBJ1-2, the full variable domain reads DTGVSQNPRHKITKRGQNVTFRCDPISEHNRLYWYRQTLGQGPEFLTYFQNEAQLEKSRLLSDRFSAERPKGSFSTLEIQRTEQGDSAMYLCASSLGRTANYGYTFGSGTRLTVV.

The chain links TRBV12-3 or TRBV12-4 to TRBJ2-1; with no DNA, the TCRdb D assignment of TRBD1 cannot be verified. The CDR3 has 14 amino acids. CDR3 loop: CASSSSGGAHEQFF.

The chain is built from TRBV3-1 and TRBJ2-5; TCRdb names TRBD1, which stays unverified in the absence of DNA. Germline V gene sequence: CDR1 LGHDT, CDR2 YNNKEL (reference sequence). CDR3 length: 15 amino acids. This chain's CDR3 is CASSQEAWGQETQYF.

The V gene is TRBV5-6, the J gene TRBJ2-5. The CDR3 sequence is 12 residues long. In germline, CDR1 is SGHDT, CDR2 YYEEEE. CDR3 sequence reads: CASSSTLETQYF. Full variable domain (remainder filled in from reference TRBV5-6 and TRBJ2-5): DAGVTQSPTHLIKTRGQQVTLRCSPKSGHDTVSWYQQALGQGPQFIFQYYEEEERQRGNFPDRFSGHQFPNYSSELNVNALLLGDSALYLCASSSTLETQYFGPGTRLLVL.

The chain recombines TRBV3-1 with TRBJ2-5; the D call of TRBD1 rests on TCRdb alone, since no DNA is present to check it. The CDR3 covers 15 residues. Germline V gene lookup returns CDR1 LGHDT and CDR2 YNNKEL (reference sequence). The CDR3 loop reads CASSQDGAGAETQYF.